A selection of T cell receptor beta chains follows, all from one sample in a study of cytomegalovirus exposure and HLA in healthy donors. The assay was immunoSEQ multiplex PCR, and TCRdb's table has in-frame clones only and misses some. The repertoire holds 50,000 to 65,000 clones, with roughly nine tenths as singletons. Input material: PBMCs. The receptors shown here come from a woman under 30 in good health and CMV-seronegative. Both conserved end residues are part of each CDR3. A D gene is named only where the DNA matches it firmly.

length,V,D,J,CDR3,DNA
15,TRBV7-8,NA,TRBJ1-2,CASSLAFDGDYGYTF,TGTGCCAGCAGCTTAGCGTTTGACGGGGACTATGGCTACACCTTC
17,TRBV2,TRBD2,TRBJ2-1,CASSVGLADPSYNEQFF,TGTGCCAGCAGTGTGGGCCTAGCGGACCCCTCCTACAATGAGCAGTTCTTC
14,TRBV19,NA,TRBJ2-3,CASSIGTRADTQYF,TGTGCCAGTAGTATTGGTACTAGGGCAGATACGCAGTATTTT
12,TRBV29-1,NA,TRBJ1-2,CSVAQDGGDYTF,TGCAGCGTCGCTCAGGACGGAGGTGACTACACCTTC
14,TRBV15,NA,TRBJ1-5,CATSRDKFIQPQHF,TGTGCCACCAGCAGGGACAAATTCATTCAGCCCCAGCATTTT
17,TRBV7-3,TRBD2,TRBJ2-1,CASSLTGLGPGDNEQFF,TGTGCCAGCAGCTTAACGGGACTAGGGCCCGGGGACAATGAGCAGTTCTTC
13,TRBV28,NA,TRBJ1-1,CASSLSGVSEAFF,TGTGCCAGCAGTTTATCGGGGGTTTCTGAAGCTTTCTTT
13,TRBV5-6,NA,TRBJ2-7,CASSLAYTYEQYF,TGTGCCAGCAGCTTGGCGTATACCTACGAGCAGTACTTC
20,TRBV7-3,TRBD1,TRBJ2-6,CASSLTHRTGGVSGANVLTF,TGTGCCAGCAGCTTAACACATCGGACAGGGGGCGTTTCTGGGGCCAACGTCCTGACTTTC
18,TRBV9,NA,TRBJ2-3,CASSGWTFVGESTDTQYF,TGTGCCAGCAGCGGATGGACCTTTGTGGGAGAAAGCACAGATACGCAGTATTTT
14,TRBV27,NA,TRBJ2-6,CASSLSSGANVLTF,TGTGCCAGCAGTCTGAGCTCTGGGGCCAACGTCCTGACTTTC
15,TRBV5-6,NA,TRBJ1-6,CASSLLNRNNSPLHF,TGTGCCAGCAGCTTGCTTAACAGAAATAATTCACCCCTCCACTTT
15,TRBV5-6,TRBD1,TRBJ1-5,CASSLGQGGNQPQHF,TGTGCCAGCAGCTTAGGACAGGGAGGTAATCAGCCCCAGCATTTT
15,TRBV25-1,NA,TRBJ1-2,CASSELDTGLRGYTF,TGTGCCAGCAGTGAATTAGATACAGGGCTGCGGGGCTACACCTTC
14,TRBV5-1,TRBD1,TRBJ1-2,CASSALTGSNGYTF,TGCGCCAGCAGCGCGCTGACAGGGTCAAATGGCTACACCTTC
15,TRBV11-1,NA,TRBJ2-1,CASSSMGTLYNEQFF,TGTGCCAGCAGCTCAATGGGGACACTCTACAATGAGCAGTTCTTC
14,TRBV25-1,NA,TRBJ2-2,CASTDSANTGELFF,TGTGCCAGCACCGACAGCGCGAACACCGGGGAGCTGTTTTTT
15,TRBV21-1,NA,TRBJ2-1,CASSKEDRALHEQFF,TGTGCCAGCAGCAAAGAGGACAGGGCTCTGCATGAGCAGTTCTTC
13,TRBV28,NA,TRBJ1-2,CASSWGGGGGYTF,TGTGCCAGCAGTTGGGGCGGGGGCGGTGGCTACACCTTC
16,TRBV4-3,TRBD1,TRBJ2-7,CASSQDSGTVGYEQYF,TGCGCCAGCAGCCAAGATTCCGGGACAGTCGGCTACGAGCAGTACTTC
13,TRBV7-6,NA,TRBJ2-3,CASSLAGADTQYF,TGTGCCAGCAGCTTAGCGGGAGCAGATACGCAGTATTTT
15,TRBV28,NA,TRBJ1-2,CASSLEQGPNYGYTF,TGTGCCAGCAGTTTAGAACAGGGCCCTAACTATGGCTACACCTTC
14,TRBV7-9,TRBD1,TRBJ1-6,CASSLTGGRGALHF,TGTGCCAGCAGCTTGACAGGGGGGCGTGGGGCCCTCCACTTT
14,TRBV18,NA,TRBJ1-4,CASSRDITNEKLFF,TGTGCCAGCTCTCGGGACATTACTAATGAAAAACTGTTTTTT
16,TRBV19,NA,TRBJ1-2,CASSISKRQTYYGYTF,TGTGCCAGTAGTATTTCTAAACGCCAAACCTACTATGGCTACACCTTC
16,TRBV25-1,TRBD1,TRBJ2-7,CASSDPGQSSSYEQYF,TGTGCCAGCAGTGACCCGGGACAGTCCAGCTCCTACGAGCAGTACTTC
14,TRBV2,NA,TRBJ2-7,CASRATGGLYEQYF,TGTGCCAGCAGGGCGACTGGGGGCCTTTACGAGCAGTACTTC
14,TRBV7-2,NA,TRBJ2-2,CASSLSGEAGELFF,TGTGCCAGCAGCTTAAGTGGGGAGGCCGGGGAGCTGTTTTTT